This passage covers 20 T cell receptor beta chains from one sample sequenced in a study of T cell clones after liver transplantation. Assay: immunoSEQ multiplex PCR; the TCRdb copy retains only in-frame clones and omits some. Of about 120,000 clones in the sample, approximately 90% were seen once. The source material was CD4+ T cells from blood, sampled 12 months after liver transplant. These receptors came from a human patient who received a liver transplant. The T cells may partly be graft donor cells.

In this sample, this clone turned up a few times. In nucleotides, the CDR3 is TGTGCCAGCAGCTCGCGCTCGGGCAATCAGCCCCAGCATTTT. Protein: CASSSRSGNQPQHF. The V and J genes are TRBV27 and TRBJ1-5, with unresolved D. Germline V gene lookup returns CDR1 MNHEY and CDR2 SMNVEV (reference sequence). The CDR3 is 14 amino acids. Deletions cut 6 bases from V and 2 bases from J, with 11 bases between.

By sample fraction, this clone is medium-sized. V is TRBV11-2 and J is TRBJ1-2; D is uncertain. V was cut by 3 bases and J by 7 bases, with 12 bases left in between. The germline CDR1 and CDR2 sequences are SGHAT and FQNNGV. The CDR3 has 13 amino acids. The CDR3 region is CASSLSRLGGYTF. The CDR3 DNA is TGTGCCAGCAGCTTGTCCAGGCTAGGTGGCTACACCTTC.

V gene TRBV2 combines with J gene TRBJ2-1; weak D call: TRBD2 (6 bases). V lost 6 bases, J lost 9 bases, and 15 bases lay in between. Germline lookup yields CDR1 SNHLY and CDR2 FYNNEI. The CDR3 runs to 13 residues. The CDR3 reads CASSPTSYSEQFF. For the CDR3, the DNA is TGTGCCAGCAGCCCCACTAGCTATAGTGAGCAGTTCTTC.

The rearrangement joins TRBV9 to TRBJ2-5; TRBD2 matches at 8 bases. Trimming at V came to 0 bases and at J to 2 bases, leaving 12 bases not matched to a gene. The length of the CDR3 is 18 residues. Germline values: CDR1 SGDLS, CDR2 YYNGEE. The CDR3 DNA follows: TGTGCCAGCAGCGTAGGAGGTAGCGGGACGTTAGCTCAAGAGACCCAGTACTTC. Translating gives CASSVGGSGTLAQETQYF.

This clone was seen only a few times. V is TRBV5-1 and J is TRBJ1-4, with 7 nucleotides matching TRBD1. CDR3 length equals 15 residues. Germline trimming cut 4 bases from V and 5 bases from J; bases unmatched to any gene: 8. Germline assignment: CDR1 SGHRS and CDR2 YFSETQ. CDR3 nucleotides: TGCGCCAGCAGCCCCGGACAGGCCCCCAATGAAAAACTGTTTTTT. Encoded protein: CASSPGQAPNEKLFF.

The chain is built from TRBV10-3 and TRBJ2-7, with 9 bases identical to TRBD2. The length of the CDR3 is 14 residues. Germline CDR1 reads ENHRY; CDR2 reads SYGVKD. V gave up 10 bases and J gave up 0 bases; unmatched junction bases: 7. The CDR3 DNA sequence: TGTGCCACAGGAGCGGGAGGTAGCTCCTACGAGCAGTACTTC. Protein sequence: CATGAGGSSYEQYF.

This sequence joins TRBV28 and TRBJ2-1; D perhaps matches TRBD2 (6 bases). This CDR3 has 14 residues. V was trimmed by 5 bases and J by 2 bases, leaving 10 bases between them. The germline gives CDR1 MDHEN, CDR2 SYDVKM. CDR3 DNA: TGTGCCAGCAGTCGACTAGACGCCTACAATGAGCAGTTCTTC. This sequence encodes CASSRLDAYNEQFF.

A single count supports this clone. The V and J genes are TRBV5-1 and TRBJ2-5; tentatively, D is TRBD2 (6 bases). CDR1 and CDR2 from the germline V gene are SGHRS and YFSETQ. V dropped 4 bases and J dropped 0 bases, with 7 bases sitting between them. The CDR3 runs 13 residues. CDR3 coding DNA: TGCGCCAGCAGCGGAGGGAACCAAGAGACCCAGTACTTC. Translation: CASSGGNQETQYF.

The V and J genes are TRBV7-2 and TRBJ1-1; D possibly corresponds to TRBD1 (5 bases). V lost 3 bases and J lost 2, with 10 bases in between. The CDR3 totals 14 residues. Germline CDR1 reads SGHTA; CDR2 reads FQGNSA. The CDR3: CASSLTGANTEAFF. The CDR3 DNA sequence: TGTGCCAGCAGCTTGACTGGGGCCAACACTGAAGCTTTCTTT. The full variable domain, completed using reference TRBV7-2 and TRBJ1-1, is GAGVSQSPSNKVTEKGKDVELRCDPISGHTALYWYRQSLGQGLEFLIYFQGNSAPDKSGLPSDRFSAERTGGSVSTLTIQRTQQEDSAVYLCASSLTGANTEAFFGQGTRLTVV.

This chain links TRBV7-8 with TRBJ2-1; 10 nucleotides line up with TRBD1. CDR1 is SGHVS and CDR2 is FQNEAQ in the germline V gene. V dropped 4 bases and J dropped 7; count of bases not matched to a gene: 7. The CDR3 is 15 amino acids. The CDR3 coding sequence is TGTGCCAGCAGCTCCCGGGACAGGGGTTGGAATGAGCAGTTCTTC. As protein: CASSSRDRGWNEQFF.

J is TRBJ2-2 and V is TRBV5-4, with 10 nucleotides matching TRBD2. The V segment lost 3 bases and the J segment 0 bases; nucleotides outside the gene matches: 5. Germline CDR1 and CDR2: SGHNT and YYREEE (reference sequence). This CDR3 spans 17 amino acids. CDR3 sequence: CASSSLAGASNTGELFF. CDR3 bases: TGTGCCAGCAGCTCTCTAGCGGGAGCTTCGAACACCGGGGAGCTGTTTTTT.

The chain's CDR3 is CASSEMGANEKLFF. The DNA of the CDR3 is TGTGCCAGCAGTGAAATGGGGGCTAATGAAAAACTGTTTTTT. The chain recombines TRBV25-1 with TRBJ1-4; D might be TRBD1 (5 bases). Germline V gene lookup returns CDR1 MGHDK and CDR2 SYGVNS. The CDR3 has 14 residues. V was shortened by 2 bases and J by 3 bases, with 7 bases between the two germline ends.

The CDR3 DNA follows: TGTGCCAGCTCACCAATAACGCCGTACATGAACACTGAAGCTTTCTTT. This sequence encodes CASSPITPYMNTEAFF. The rearrangement joins TRBV18 to TRBJ1-1; D ambiguous. Germline CDR1 and CDR2: KGHSH and LQKENI. CDR3 length: 16 residues. Between the trimmed V and J ends, which lost 2 bases and 0 bases, there was a span of 13 bases.

V usage is TRBV6-5 and J usage is TRBJ2-1; no firm D call. The CDR3 loop spans 15 amino acids. Trimming removed 0 bases from V and 7 bases from J, with 13 bases in between. CDR1 and CDR2 (germline): MNHEY, SVGAGI. The CDR3 here is CASSYSPGKGNEQFF. The CDR3 coding sequence is TGTGCCAGCAGTTACTCTCCGGGTAAAGGGAATGAGCAGTTCTTC.

This chain links TRBV5-1 with TRBJ1-2, with D maybe TRBD1 (5 bases). CDR3 length: 15 amino acids. Germline V CDR1 and CDR2: SGHRS, YFSETQ. With 4 bases removed from V and 0 bases from J, the gap between germline ends came to 13 bases. CDR3 amino acids: CASSPGQTTNYGYTF. DNA of the CDR3: TGCGCCAGCAGCCCTGGACAAACGACTAACTATGGCTACACCTTC. Full variable domain (remainder filled in from reference TRBV5-1 and TRBJ1-2): KAGVTQTPRYLIKTRGQQVTLSCSPISGHRSVSWYQQTPGQGLQFLFEYFSETQRNKGNFPGRFSGRQFSNSRSEMNVSTLELGDSALYLCASSPGQTTNYGYTFGSGTRLTVV.

This clone was counted once. The CDR3 here is CASSLADRATNIQYF. The CDR3 nucleotides read TGTGCCAGCAGTTTGGCGGACAGGGCCACCAACATTCAGTACTTC. The rearrangement joins TRBV28 to TRBJ2-4; 8 nucleotides line up with TRBD1. CDR3 size: 15 residues. V trimming: 3 bases; J trimming: 7 bases; junction bases outside the gene matches: 8. CDR1 and CDR2 (germline): MDHEN, SYDVKM.

V is TRBV2 and J is TRBJ2-7; 7 positions agree with TRBD1. This CDR3 region has 12 residues. Germline assignment: CDR1 SNHLY and CDR2 FYNNEI. With V trimmed by 5 bases and J by 5 bases, 3 bases remained unmatched. CDR3: CASSQTGNEQYF. The CDR3, as DNA: TGTGCCAGCAGTCAGACAGGGAACGAGCAGTACTTC.

This chain connects TRBV4-2 to TRBJ2-1; 14 positions agree with TRBD2. In germline, CDR1 is LGHNA, CDR2 YNFKEQ. The length of the CDR3 is 16 residues. V was clipped by 5 bases and J by 6 bases; unmatched bases: 6. The CDR3 nucleotides are TGTGCCAGCAGCTGGCGCGGGACTAGCGGGAGCAATGAGCAGTTCTTC. Protein: CASSWRGTSGSNEQFF.

As to this clone: The same CDR3 also results from other DNA sequences found in this sample. This chain links TRBV5-1 with TRBJ2-7, with D hard to call. Germline CDR1 reads SGHRS; CDR2 reads YFSETQ. The V end was cut by 3 bases, the J end by 3 bases, with 7 bases between. The CDR3 sequence is 12 residues long. CDR3 protein: CASSSTSYEQYF. The CDR3 nucleotides are TGCGCCAGCAGCTCGACAAGCTACGAGCAGTACTTC.

This chain joins TRBV11-2 and TRBJ2-7; weak D call: TRBD1 (6 bases). CDR1 SGHAT and CDR2 FQNNGV come from the germline V gene. This CDR3 spans 14 amino acids. Trimming stripped 1 base from V and 1 base from J, with 8 bases between. Here the CDR3 DNA reads TGTGCCAGCAGCTTAGTCAGGGGTTCCTACGAGCAGTACTTC. Translating gives CASSLVRGSYEQYF.